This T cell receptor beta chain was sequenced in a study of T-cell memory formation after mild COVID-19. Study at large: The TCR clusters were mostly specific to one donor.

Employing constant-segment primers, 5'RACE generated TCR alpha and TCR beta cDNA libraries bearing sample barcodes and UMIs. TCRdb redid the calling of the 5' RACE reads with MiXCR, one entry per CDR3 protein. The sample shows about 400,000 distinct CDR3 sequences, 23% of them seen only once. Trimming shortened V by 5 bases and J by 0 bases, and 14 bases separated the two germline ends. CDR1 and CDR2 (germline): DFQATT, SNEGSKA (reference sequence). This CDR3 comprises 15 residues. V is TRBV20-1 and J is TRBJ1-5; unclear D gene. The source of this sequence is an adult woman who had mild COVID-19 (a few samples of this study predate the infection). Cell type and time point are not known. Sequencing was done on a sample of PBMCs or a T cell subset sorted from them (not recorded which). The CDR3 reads CSAPRGTDSNQPQHF. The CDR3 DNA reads TGCAGTGCTCCCAGAGGTACAGATAGCAATCAGCCCCAGCATTTT.